This is a list of T cell receptor beta chains from one sample in a study of CD8 T cells in ankylosing spondylitis. TCRdb itself ran the 5' RACE reads through MiXCR, one entry per CDR3 protein. The sample lists some 150,000 distinct CDR3 sequences; around 42% were seen once. Material for sequencing was synovial fluid, either unsorted or a sorted T cell fraction (not recorded which). The receptors derive from a male donor with ankylosing spondylitis. Both conserved end residues are part of each CDR3. Fields, in order: clone size, V gene, J gene, D gene, CDR3 protein, CDR3 DNA. A D gene is named only where the DNA matches it firmly. The size entry is marked missing in some rows and otherwise reads once, few, many or a size class.

abundance: NA; v_gene: TRBV20-1; j_gene: TRBJ1-4; d_gene: NA; CDR3aa: CSAASRGWSANEKLFF; CDR3nt: TGCAGTGCCGCTAGTAGGGGGTGGTCGGCTAATGAAAAACTGTTTTTT
abundance: NA; v_gene: TRBV18; j_gene: TRBJ2-1; d_gene: TRBD2; CDR3aa: CASSQPGLAVPYNEQFF; CDR3nt: TGTGCCAGCTCACAACCGGGACTAGCGGTTCCTTACAATGAGCAGTTCTTC
abundance: NA; v_gene: TRBV7-8; j_gene: TRBJ2-3; d_gene: NA; CDR3aa: CASSLSTGRTDTQYF; CDR3nt: TGTGCCAGCAGCTTAAGTACAGGCCGCACAGATACGCAGTATTTT
abundance: many; v_gene: TRBV11-1; j_gene: TRBJ2-7; d_gene: NA; CDR3aa: CASSLEFVGSIRNRYYEQYF; CDR3nt: TGTGCCAGCAGCTTAGAGTTTGTGGGTTCGATAAGGAACCGATACTACGAGCAGTACTTC
abundance: NA; v_gene: TRBV5-1; j_gene: TRBJ2-2; d_gene: NA; CDR3aa: CASSLPRGAYTGELFF; CDR3nt: TGCGCCAGCAGCTTGCCCAGGGGGGCCTACACCGGGGAGCTGTTTTTT
abundance: NA; v_gene: TRBV12-3/TRBV12-4; j_gene: TRBJ2-7; d_gene: TRBD2; CDR3aa: CASSHPGLAGDYEQYF; CDR3nt: TGTGCCAGCAGTCACCCGGGACTAGCGGGAGATTACGAGCAGTACTTC
abundance: NA; v_gene: TRBV5-1; j_gene: TRBJ2-7; d_gene: TRBD1; CDR3aa: CASSLGWTGQYF; CDR3nt: TGCGCCAGCAGCTTGGGTTGGACAGGGCAGTACTTC
abundance: NA; v_gene: TRBV12-3/TRBV12-4; j_gene: TRBJ1-3; d_gene: TRBD1; CDR3aa: CASSPGQEYPLSGNTIYF; CDR3nt: TGTGCCAGCAGTCCAGGACAGGAGTATCCCCTCTCTGGAAACACCATATATTTT
abundance: NA; v_gene: TRBV5-1; j_gene: TRBJ1-2; d_gene: NA; CDR3aa: CASSLERGGYTF; CDR3nt: TGCGCCAGCAGCTTGGAACGAGGTGGCTACACCTTC
abundance: few; v_gene: TRBV28; j_gene: TRBJ1-1; d_gene: TRBD1; CDR3aa: CASSLSAAGGTEAFF; CDR3nt: TGTGCCAGCAGTTTATCCGCCGCAGGGGGCACTGAAGCTTTCTTT
abundance: NA; v_gene: TRBV4-1; j_gene: TRBJ2-1; d_gene: TRBD2; CDR3aa: CASSQDPPLADFYNEQFF; CDR3nt: TGCGCCAGCAGCCAAGACCCCCCTCTAGCGGATTTCTACAATGAGCAGTTCTTC
abundance: NA; v_gene: TRBV9; j_gene: TRBJ2-2; d_gene: NA; CDR3aa: CASSHARHPGISHTGELFF; CDR3nt: TGTGCCAGCAGCCATGCACGACACCCAGGGATATCTCACACCGGGGAGCTGTTTTTT
abundance: NA; v_gene: TRBV2; j_gene: TRBJ2-7; d_gene: TRBD2; CDR3aa: CASSDLRGGSYEQYF; CDR3nt: TGTGCCAGCAGTGATTTGCGGGGGGGCTCCTACGAGCAGTACTTC
abundance: NA; v_gene: TRBV11-2; j_gene: TRBJ2-3; d_gene: TRBD2; CDR3aa: CASSFYRLAGPINDRTDTQYF; CDR3nt: TGTGCCAGCAGCTTCTACCGACTAGCGGGACCTATAAACGATAGGACAGATACGCAGTATTTT
abundance: many; v_gene: TRBV20-1; j_gene: TRBJ2-1; d_gene: NA; CDR3aa: CSARSPYGERLNEQFF; CDR3nt: TGCAGTGCTAGATCTCCCTATGGTGAGCGTTTAAATGAGCAGTTCTTC
abundance: once; v_gene: TRBV6-2/TRBV6-3; j_gene: TRBJ2-3; d_gene: NA; CDR3aa: CASSYRRGKASTDTQYF; CDR3nt: TGTGCCAGCAGTTATCGGCGGGGCAAAGCTAGCACAGATACGCAGTATTTT
abundance: many; v_gene: TRBV30; j_gene: TRBJ2-3; d_gene: NA; CDR3aa: CAWSVSKMRTDTQYF; CDR3nt: TGTGCCTGGAGTGTATCTAAGATGAGGACAGATACGCAGTATTTT
abundance: many; v_gene: TRBV2; j_gene: TRBJ2-7; d_gene: TRBD1; CDR3aa: CASRGDRSSYEQYF; CDR3nt: TGTGCCAGCAGGGGGGACAGGTCCTCCTACGAGCAGTACTTC
abundance: NA; v_gene: TRBV20-1; j_gene: TRBJ1-3; d_gene: NA; CDR3aa: CSARDYRESGNTIYF; CDR3nt: TGCAGTGCTAGAGATTACAGGGAGTCTGGAAACACCATATATTTT
abundance: NA; v_gene: TRBV29-1; j_gene: TRBJ2-1; d_gene: NA; CDR3aa: CSWKSGSSYNEQFF; CDR3nt: TGCAGCTGGAAGTCCGGGAGCTCCTACAATGAGCAGTTCTTC
abundance: few; v_gene: TRBV5-1; j_gene: TRBJ2-7; d_gene: NA; CDR3aa: CASSWELAVPYEQYF; CDR3nt: TGCGCCAGCAGCTGGGAGTTAGCGGTTCCCTACGAGCAGTACTTC
abundance: few; v_gene: TRBV5-5; j_gene: TRBJ1-2; d_gene: NA; CDR3aa: CASSRPGVNYGYTF; CDR3nt: TGTGCCAGCAGCCGACCAGGGGTAAACTATGGCTACACCTTC
abundance: NA; v_gene: TRBV7-8; j_gene: TRBJ2-5; d_gene: NA; CDR3aa: CASSPWGEAQETQYF; CDR3nt: TGTGCCAGCAGCCCGTGGGGCGAGGCGCAAGAGACCCAGTACTTC
abundance: NA; v_gene: TRBV4-1; j_gene: TRBJ1-5; d_gene: NA; CDR3aa: CASSLDDRRTNQPQHF; CDR3nt: TGCGCCAGCAGCCTGGATGACAGACGGACTAATCAGCCCCAGCATTTT
abundance: few; v_gene: TRBV7-9; j_gene: TRBJ2-7; d_gene: NA; CDR3aa: CASSPWDSSYEQYF; CDR3nt: TGTGCCAGCAGCCCCTGGGACTCCTCTTACGAGCAGTACTTC
abundance: few; v_gene: TRBV7-2; j_gene: TRBJ1-2; d_gene: TRBD1; CDR3aa: CASSPPRGDYGYTF; CDR3nt: TGTGCCAGCAGCCCGCCCAGGGGGGACTATGGCTACACCTTC
abundance: NA; v_gene: TRBV7-4; j_gene: TRBJ1-2; d_gene: NA; CDR3aa: CASSPGKDTPNYGYTF; CDR3nt: TGTGCCAGCAGCCCTGGGAAGGACACCCCTAACTATGGCTACACCTTC
abundance: few; v_gene: TRBV7-9; j_gene: TRBJ2-2; d_gene: NA; CDR3aa: CASSLARGVTTGELFF; CDR3nt: TGTGCCAGCAGCTTAGCCCGAGGGGTGACCACCGGGGAGCTGTTTTTT
abundance: NA; v_gene: TRBV19; j_gene: TRBJ2-1; d_gene: TRBD2; CDR3aa: CASGVLAGVGGNEQFF; CDR3nt: TGTGCCAGTGGCGTCTTAGCGGGAGTAGGAGGAAATGAGCAGTTCTTC
abundance: NA; v_gene: TRBV29-1; j_gene: TRBJ2-1; d_gene: TRBD1; CDR3aa: CSVGLWTGQGEHEQFF; CDR3nt: TGCAGCGTTGGTCTTTGGACGGGACAGGGTGAGCATGAGCAGTTCTTC
abundance: NA; v_gene: TRBV20-1; j_gene: TRBJ2-7; d_gene: NA; CDR3aa: CSASDSLYEQYF; CDR3nt: TGCAGTGCTAGTGACAGCCTCTACGAGCAGTACTTC
abundance: NA; v_gene: TRBV7-2; j_gene: TRBJ2-1; d_gene: TRBD2; CDR3aa: CASSLRSGGAYEQFF; CDR3nt: TGTGCCAGCAGCTTGCGATCCGGGGGGGCGTATGAGCAGTTCTTC
abundance: NA; v_gene: TRBV7-9; j_gene: TRBJ2-5; d_gene: NA; CDR3aa: CASSPVQARETQYF; CDR3nt: TGTGCCAGCAGCCCCGTCCAGGCGCGGGAGACCCAGTACTTC
abundance: medium-sized; v_gene: TRBV12-3/TRBV12-4; j_gene: TRBJ1-5; d_gene: NA; CDR3aa: CASSLTGDGAPQHF; CDR3nt: TGTGCCAGCAGTTTAACCGGGGATGGGGCGCCCCAGCATTTT
abundance: NA; v_gene: TRBV20-1; j_gene: TRBJ2-7; d_gene: NA; CDR3aa: CSARDVGGQKNSYEQYF; CDR3nt: TGCAGTGCTAGAGATGTAGGTGGTCAGAAAAACTCCTACGAGCAGTACTTC
abundance: NA; v_gene: TRBV7-8; j_gene: TRBJ2-1; d_gene: NA; CDR3aa: CASSLARGRYNEQFF; CDR3nt: TGTGCCAGCAGCTTAGCGCGGGGACGGTACAATGAGCAGTTCTTC
abundance: few; v_gene: TRBV7-8; j_gene: TRBJ2-2; d_gene: NA; CDR3aa: CASRTPNTGELFF; CDR3nt: TGTGCCAGCAGGACCCCGAACACCGGGGAGCTGTTTTTT
abundance: NA; v_gene: TRBV6-5; j_gene: TRBJ2-1; d_gene: NA; CDR3aa: CASSYLSWRAHNEQFF; CDR3nt: TGTGCCAGCAGTTACCTTAGCTGGAGGGCCCACAATGAGCAGTTCTTC
abundance: many; v_gene: TRBV5-5; j_gene: TRBJ2-3; d_gene: NA; CDR3aa: CASSFGSTDTQYF; CDR3nt: TGTGCCAGCAGCTTTGGGAGCACAGATACGCAGTATTTT
abundance: NA; v_gene: TRBV3-1; j_gene: TRBJ2-1; d_gene: NA; CDR3aa: CASSRTDEDEQFF; CDR3nt: TGTGCCAGCAGCAGAACGGACGAAGATGAGCAGTTCTTC
abundance: once; v_gene: TRBV7-3; j_gene: TRBJ1-1; d_gene: TRBD1; CDR3aa: CASSLDRGLRSISEAFF; CDR3nt: TGTGCCAGCAGCTTGGACAGGGGTCTACGAAGTATCTCTGAAGCTTTCTTT
abundance: few; v_gene: TRBV3-1; j_gene: TRBJ2-7; d_gene: NA; CDR3aa: CASSQDTGWYEQYF; CDR3nt: TGTGCCAGCAGCCAAGATACGGGGTGGTACGAGCAGTACTTC
abundance: NA; v_gene: TRBV5-1; j_gene: TRBJ2-7; d_gene: NA; CDR3aa: CASSLEVGANFAYEQYF; CDR3nt: TGCGCCAGCAGCTTGGAGGTCGGGGCTAACTTCGCCTACGAGCAGTACTTC
abundance: NA; v_gene: TRBV6-4; j_gene: TRBJ1-1; d_gene: NA; CDR3aa: CASSVAENTEAFF; CDR3nt: TGTGCCAGCAGTGTCGCGGAAAACACTGAAGCTTTCTTT
abundance: NA; v_gene: TRBV7-9; j_gene: TRBJ1-5; d_gene: NA; CDR3aa: CASSSPGPQHF; CDR3nt: TGTGCCAGCAGCTCGCCAGGGCCCCAGCATTTT
abundance: NA; v_gene: TRBV4-1; j_gene: TRBJ2-7; d_gene: TRBD2; CDR3aa: CASSQAYSGGVYEQYF; CDR3nt: TGCGCCAGCAGCCAAGCATACAGCGGGGGGGTCTACGAGCAGTACTTC
abundance: NA; v_gene: TRBV15; j_gene: TRBJ1-2; d_gene: NA; CDR3aa: CATSSWAVNYGYTF; CDR3nt: TGTGCCACCAGCTCGTGGGCCGTGAACTATGGCTACACCTTC